A selection of T cell receptor beta chains follows, all from one sample in a study of cytotoxic CD8 clonotypes in ibrutinib-treated CLL. Profiling relied on immunoSEQ multiplex PCR, and the TCRdb table lists in-frame clones only, not all of them. The table includes 65,000 to 90,000 clones, 83% detected once. The sample in question was PBMCs, obtained after 24 months of ibrutinib treatment. These receptors all come from a human donor with chronic lymphocytic leukemia. Each CDR3 is given with its conserved first and last residue. Each record gives: V gene, J gene, D gene, clone size, CDR3 DNA, CDR3 protein. D genes are given only for firm matches. Expanded clones get a size class; other rows say once, few or many, or leave the size out.

v_gene: TRBV19
j_gene: TRBJ2-3
d_gene: -
abundance: -
CDR3nt: TGTGCCAGTACTTCCGGAGGGGATACGCAGTATTTT
CDR3aa: CASTSGGDTQYF

v_gene: TRBV7-2
j_gene: TRBJ2-1
d_gene: TRBD2
abundance: -
CDR3nt: TGTGCCAGCAGCTTAGGGCTAGCGGGAGGAACTAGCTCCTACAATGAGCAGTTCTTC
CDR3aa: CASSLGLAGGTSSYNEQFF

v_gene: TRBV7-6
j_gene: TRBJ2-7
d_gene: TRBD2
abundance: once
CDR3nt: TGTGCCAGCAGCTCCTCGACTAGCGGGAGCCCCTACGAGCAGTACTTC
CDR3aa: CASSSSTSGSPYEQYF

v_gene: TRBV15
j_gene: TRBJ2-5
d_gene: -
abundance: -
CDR3nt: TGTGCCACCAGCTACAATACAGGGTACCAAGAGACCCAGTACTTC
CDR3aa: CATSYNTGYQETQYF

v_gene: TRBV6-4
j_gene: TRBJ2-3
d_gene: -
abundance: few
CDR3nt: TGTGCCAGCAGCCGAGCGGGCCCCACAGATACGCAGTATTTT
CDR3aa: CASSRAGPTDTQYF

v_gene: TRBV27
j_gene: TRBJ2-3
d_gene: -
abundance: -
CDR3nt: TGTGCCAGCAGTAGGCTAGCATCCGATACGCAGTATTTT
CDR3aa: CASSRLASDTQYF

v_gene: TRBV4-2
j_gene: TRBJ1-1
d_gene: -
abundance: -
CDR3nt: TGTGCCAGCACCGCTAGGGGGGATGGTGAAGCTTTCTTT
CDR3aa: CASTARGDGEAFF

v_gene: TRBV6-5
j_gene: TRBJ2-7
d_gene: TRBD1
abundance: -
CDR3nt: TGTGCCAGCAGACCCACAGGGGGCTGGTACGAGCAGTACTTC
CDR3aa: CASRPTGGWYEQYF

v_gene: TRBV9
j_gene: TRBJ2-7
d_gene: TRBD2
abundance: -
CDR3nt: TGTGCCAGCAGCGTAGGAATGGCAGCGGGAGTCGTTCCCGCCTACGAGCAGTACTTC
CDR3aa: CASSVGMAAGVVPAYEQYF

v_gene: TRBV2
j_gene: TRBJ1-5
d_gene: -
abundance: few
CDR3nt: TGTGCCAGCAGTAATAGCAATCAGCCCCAGCATTTT
CDR3aa: CASSNSNQPQHF

v_gene: TRBV5-1
j_gene: TRBJ1-1
d_gene: TRBD1
abundance: -
CDR3nt: TGCGCCAGCAGCTTGAGGTCAGGGGGCATGACTGAAGCTTTCTTT
CDR3aa: CASSLRSGGMTEAFF

v_gene: TRBV5-1
j_gene: TRBJ2-5
d_gene: -
abundance: -
CDR3nt: TGCGCCAGTAGAACCGGGACAAATCTACAAGAGACCCAGTACTTC
CDR3aa: CASRTGTNLQETQYF

v_gene: TRBV12-5
j_gene: TRBJ2-1
d_gene: TRBD2
abundance: -
CDR3nt: TGTGCTAGTGGCTACATCAGGACTAGCGGGAGTTCGTCCTACAATGAGCAGTTCTTC
CDR3aa: CASGYIRTSGSSSYNEQFF

v_gene: TRBV6-6
j_gene: TRBJ1-5
d_gene: -
abundance: -
CDR3nt: TGTGCCAGCACCCCCGGGGATCAGCCCCAGCATTTT
CDR3aa: CASTPGDQPQHF

v_gene: TRBV5-1
j_gene: TRBJ2-7
d_gene: TRBD2
abundance: -
CDR3nt: TGCGCCAGCAGCCCGGGACTAGCGGACTACGAGCAGTACTTC
CDR3aa: CASSPGLADYEQYF

v_gene: TRBV5-4
j_gene: TRBJ2-4
d_gene: -
abundance: -
CDR3nt: TGTGCCAAGGGACCAGCCAGTTTCGCAGTTCAGTACTTC
CDR3aa: CAKGPASFAVQYF

v_gene: TRBV30
j_gene: TRBJ2-7
d_gene: -
abundance: -
CDR3nt: TGTGCCTGGAGTTTAGTGACAGGTTCCTACGAGCAGTACTTC
CDR3aa: CAWSLVTGSYEQYF

v_gene: TRBV30
j_gene: TRBJ2-7
d_gene: TRBD1
abundance: -
CDR3nt: TGTGCCTGGGGACAGGCCCCCTACGAGCAGTACTTC
CDR3aa: CAWGQAPYEQYF

v_gene: TRBV7-2
j_gene: TRBJ2-5
d_gene: -
abundance: -
CDR3nt: TGTGCCAGCAGCTTAGATCAAGAGACCCAGTACTTC
CDR3aa: CASSLDQETQYF

v_gene: TRBV5-1
j_gene: TRBJ1-1
d_gene: TRBD1
abundance: -
CDR3nt: TGCGCCAGCAGCCCGCTGGAAATAGGGGGCCCATCGAACCTGGGTGAAGCTTTCTTT
CDR3aa: CASSPLEIGGPSNLGEAFF

v_gene: TRBV7-2
j_gene: TRBJ2-1
d_gene: TRBD1
abundance: -
CDR3nt: TGTGCCAGCAGCTGGGACAGGGTAAATGAGCAGTTCTTC
CDR3aa: CASSWDRVNEQFF

v_gene: TRBV18
j_gene: TRBJ1-4
d_gene: TRBD1
abundance: -
CDR3nt: TGTGCCAGCTCACGACGGACAGGGGAGACTCTCACAACTAATGAAAAACTGTTTTTT
CDR3aa: CASSRRTGETLTTNEKLFF

v_gene: TRBV11-1
j_gene: TRBJ2-7
d_gene: -
abundance: -
CDR3nt: TGTGCCAGCAGCTTTGGGGGCTCCTACGAGCAGTACTTC
CDR3aa: CASSFGGSYEQYF

v_gene: TRBV5-1
j_gene: TRBJ1-4
d_gene: TRBD1
abundance: -
CDR3nt: TGCGCCAGCAGCCAAGGGACAGGGAATCAAAAACTGTTTTTT
CDR3aa: CASSQGTGNQKLFF

v_gene: TRBV19
j_gene: TRBJ2-3
d_gene: TRBD2
abundance: once
CDR3nt: TGTGCCAGTACTCTGACTAGCGGGAGGGTTGATACGCAGTATTTT
CDR3aa: CASTLTSGRVDTQYF

v_gene: TRBV18
j_gene: TRBJ2-3
d_gene: TRBD2
abundance: -
CDR3nt: TGTGCCAGCTCAACGAGGACTAGCGGTAGCACAGATACGCAGTATTTT
CDR3aa: CASSTRTSGSTDTQYF

v_gene: TRBV5-6
j_gene: TRBJ2-1
d_gene: -
abundance: -
CDR3nt: TGTGCCAGCAGCTTGGTGGGGAGATCCTACAATGAGCAGTTCTTC
CDR3aa: CASSLVGRSYNEQFF

v_gene: TRBV19
j_gene: TRBJ2-2
d_gene: -
abundance: -
CDR3nt: TGTGCCAGTATGCCCAACCCGCCCCTCACCGGGGAGCTGTTTTTT
CDR3aa: CASMPNPPLTGELFF

v_gene: TRBV27
j_gene: TRBJ1-3
d_gene: TRBD1
abundance: -
CDR3nt: TGTGCCAGCAGTTACGGACAGGGGAACACCATATATTTT
CDR3aa: CASSYGQGNTIYF

v_gene: TRBV7-9
j_gene: TRBJ2-7
d_gene: -
abundance: -
CDR3nt: TGTGCCAGCAGCTTAGCTCGGCAGGCACCCTCCTACGAGCAGTACTTC
CDR3aa: CASSLARQAPSYEQYF

v_gene: TRBV27
j_gene: TRBJ2-2
d_gene: -
abundance: -
CDR3nt: TGTGCCAGCAGCTCCAGGGATATGGGCGGGGAGCTGTTTTTT
CDR3aa: CASSSRDMGGELFF

v_gene: TRBV5-6
j_gene: TRBJ2-3
d_gene: -
abundance: -
CDR3nt: TGTGCCAGCAGCTTGGTAGGCACAGATACGCAGTATTTT
CDR3aa: CASSLVGTDTQYF

v_gene: TRBV7-3
j_gene: TRBJ2-7
d_gene: TRBD2
abundance: few
CDR3nt: TGTGCCAGCAGCTATCTAGCGGGAGAAGGCGAGCAGTACTTC
CDR3aa: CASSYLAGEGEQYF

v_gene: TRBV4-2
j_gene: TRBJ2-3
d_gene: -
abundance: once
CDR3nt: TGTGCCAGCAGCCGGAGCACAGATACGCAGTATTTT
CDR3aa: CASSRSTDTQYF

v_gene: TRBV6-1
j_gene: TRBJ2-1
d_gene: TRBD2
abundance: -
CDR3nt: TGTGCCAGCATCCCCTGGGGCGGGAGGATTAATGAGCAGTTCTTC
CDR3aa: CASIPWGGRINEQFF

v_gene: TRBV10-3
j_gene: TRBJ2-3
d_gene: -
abundance: -
CDR3nt: TGTGCCATCAGCCTAGCGCGCACAGATACGCAGTATTTT
CDR3aa: CAISLARTDTQYF

v_gene: TRBV9
j_gene: TRBJ2-1
d_gene: -
abundance: -
CDR3nt: TGTGCCAGCAGCCAACCGGAGGGGAATGAGCAGTTCTTC
CDR3aa: CASSQPEGNEQFF

v_gene: TRBV5-1
j_gene: TRBJ2-3
d_gene: -
abundance: once
CDR3nt: TGCGCCAGCAGCCCGGGGACAGCGGGCCGTTGGGATACGCAGTATTTT
CDR3aa: CASSPGTAGRWDTQYF

v_gene: TRBV6-5
j_gene: TRBJ2-7
d_gene: TRBD2
abundance: -
CDR3nt: TGTGCCAGCAGTACCGGGACTAGAGCCTACGAGCAGTACTTC
CDR3aa: CASSTGTRAYEQYF

v_gene: TRBV5-1
j_gene: TRBJ2-1
d_gene: TRBD2
abundance: -
CDR3nt: TGCGCCAGCGCACTGAGGATCGGGGGGAACAGAAGGAATGAGCAGTTCTTC
CDR3aa: CASALRIGGNRRNEQFF

v_gene: TRBV7-3
j_gene: TRBJ2-7
d_gene: -
abundance: -
CDR3nt: TGTGCCAGCAGCTTCCTTACTCGTTACTCCTACGAGCAGTACTTC
CDR3aa: CASSFLTRYSYEQYF

v_gene: TRBV28
j_gene: TRBJ1-5
d_gene: -
abundance: -
CDR3nt: TGTGCCAGCAGTTCCCATCAGGGGAATAGCAATCAGCCCCAGCATTTT
CDR3aa: CASSSHQGNSNQPQHF

v_gene: TRBV19
j_gene: TRBJ2-1
d_gene: -
abundance: few
CDR3nt: TGTGCCAGTAGTAACGCGAACACTAGGGGTGAGCAGTTCTTC
CDR3aa: CASSNANTRGEQFF

v_gene: TRBV11-2
j_gene: TRBJ1-4
d_gene: TRBD1
abundance: -
CDR3nt: TGTGCCAGCAGCCCGACAGGGGGGATTGAAAAACTGTTTTTT
CDR3aa: CASSPTGGIEKLFF

v_gene: TRBV25-1
j_gene: TRBJ1-2
d_gene: TRBD1
abundance: few
CDR3nt: TGTGCCAGCAGTGGGACAGGAATCCATGGCTACACCTTC
CDR3aa: CASSGTGIHGYTF

v_gene: TRBV11-1
j_gene: TRBJ2-2
d_gene: TRBD2
abundance: -
CDR3nt: TGTGCCAGCAGCTTAGCTAGCGGGAGTAGCACCGGGGAGCTGTTTTTT
CDR3aa: CASSLASGSSTGELFF

v_gene: TRBV7-3
j_gene: TRBJ2-7
d_gene: -
abundance: once
CDR3nt: TGTGCCAGCAGCAGTCAGGGGCGAGGCTCCTACGAGCAGTACTTC
CDR3aa: CASSSQGRGSYEQYF

v_gene: TRBV29-1
j_gene: TRBJ2-6
d_gene: -
abundance: -
CDR3nt: TGCAGCGTTGCGGCCCCCTCTGGGGCCAACGTCCTGACTTTC
CDR3aa: CSVAAPSGANVLTF

v_gene: TRBV11-2
j_gene: TRBJ2-1
d_gene: TRBD2
abundance: -
CDR3nt: TGTGCCAGCAGCTCCCGAGGCGGTAGCGGGAGGGGCAATGAGCAGTTCTTC
CDR3aa: CASSSRGGSGRGNEQFF

v_gene: TRBV5-1
j_gene: TRBJ1-2
d_gene: TRBD1
abundance: few
CDR3nt: TGCGCCAGCAGCCCGCGGGGACAGGGCTATGGCTACACCTTC
CDR3aa: CASSPRGQGYGYTF

v_gene: TRBV28
j_gene: TRBJ2-2
d_gene: -
abundance: -
CDR3nt: TGTGCCAGCAGTTTTTTGGGAGGTCGGGATACCGGGGAGCTGTTTTTT
CDR3aa: CASSFLGGRDTGELFF

v_gene: TRBV29-1
j_gene: TRBJ2-7
d_gene: -
abundance: -
CDR3nt: TGCAGCGTTGGGGGCAGAGCCTACGAGCAGTACTTC
CDR3aa: CSVGGRAYEQYF

v_gene: TRBV7-2
j_gene: TRBJ2-1
d_gene: TRBD2
abundance: -
CDR3nt: TGTGCCAGCAGCTTAGGCGTAGCGGGAGTGGGCTACAATGAGCAGTTCTTC
CDR3aa: CASSLGVAGVGYNEQFF

v_gene: TRBV10-3
j_gene: TRBJ2-2
d_gene: -
abundance: -
CDR3nt: TGTGCCATCAACAAGGGAGACACCGGGGAGCTGTTTTTT
CDR3aa: CAINKGDTGELFF

v_gene: TRBV11-2
j_gene: TRBJ2-1
d_gene: -
abundance: -
CDR3nt: TGTGCCAGCAGCTTAGGAGTGGCCCCCCCTCATGAGCAGTTCTTC
CDR3aa: CASSLGVAPPHEQFF

v_gene: TRBV19
j_gene: TRBJ1-3
d_gene: -
abundance: -
CDR3nt: TGTGCCAGTAGTCCTACCGGGGTGCCTGGAAACACCATATATTTT
CDR3aa: CASSPTGVPGNTIYF

v_gene: TRBV19
j_gene: TRBJ1-5
d_gene: -
abundance: -
CDR3nt: TGTGCCAGTAGTATATCTTACGAAAAGGGCGTGAGGCAGCCCCAGCATTTT
CDR3aa: CASSISYEKGVRQPQHF

v_gene: TRBV10-3
j_gene: TRBJ2-1
d_gene: TRBD1
abundance: -
CDR3nt: TGTGCCATCGCCTCGGGACAGGGGGAGCAGTTCTTC
CDR3aa: CAIASGQGEQFF

v_gene: TRBV5-6
j_gene: TRBJ2-7
d_gene: -
abundance: -
CDR3nt: TGTGCCAGCAGCAGGATTGCGTCGGGCTCCTACGAGCAGTACTTC
CDR3aa: CASSRIASGSYEQYF

v_gene: TRBV5-4
j_gene: TRBJ2-7
d_gene: -
abundance: -
CDR3nt: TGTGCCAGCAGCTTTCAGGGGACTAACTACGAGCAGTACTTC
CDR3aa: CASSFQGTNYEQYF